This entry features one T cell receptor (beta chain) sequence. Its antigen is still unknown. Between the trimmed V and J ends, which lost 7 bases and 0 bases, there was a span of 9 bases. CDR1 is MNHNS, CDR2 SASEGT, per germline. The length of the CDR3 is 14 residues. Some clones are missing from TCRdb's copy, which holds only in-frame ones; the method was immunoSEQ multiplex PCR. The sample has some 1.5 million clones; roughly 96% are singletons. This sample is drawn from a study of shared clonotypes between healthy human individuals. Study-level findings and limits: Shared clonotypes across all four donors exceeded non-shared ones in generation probability. Since donors were few, the genetic and exposure-history diversity represented was limited.

The receptor comes from a man under 40 in good health. Sequenced input: naive CD4+ T cells sorted from blood. Subset denoted: CD45RA+ positively selected. V usage is TRBV6-1 and J usage is TRBJ1-4; D might be TRBD1 (6 bases). The CDR3 loop is CASTPGATNEKLFF. CDR3 nucleotides: TGTGCCAGCACCCCAGGGGCAACTAATGAAAAACTGTTTTTT.